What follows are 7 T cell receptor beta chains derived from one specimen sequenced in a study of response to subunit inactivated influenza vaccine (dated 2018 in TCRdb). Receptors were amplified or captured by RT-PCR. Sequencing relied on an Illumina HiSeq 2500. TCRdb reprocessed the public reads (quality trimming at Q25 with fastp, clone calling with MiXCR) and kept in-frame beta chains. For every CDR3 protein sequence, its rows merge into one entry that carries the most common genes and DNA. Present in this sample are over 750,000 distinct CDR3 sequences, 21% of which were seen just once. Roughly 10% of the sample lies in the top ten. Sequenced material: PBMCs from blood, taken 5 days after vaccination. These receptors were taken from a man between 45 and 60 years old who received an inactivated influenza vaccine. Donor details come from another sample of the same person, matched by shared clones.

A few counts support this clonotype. This chain's CDR3 is CASSFGTPDTGELFF. The CDR3 bases are TGTGCCAGCAGTTTTGGGACCCCGGACACCGGGGAGCTGTTTTTT. The chain links TRBV12-3 or TRBV12-4 to TRBJ2-2; D possibly uses TRBD1 or TRBD2 (5 bases each). V gave up 3 bases and J gave up 3 bases, with 11 bases separating them. The CDR3 contains 15 residues.

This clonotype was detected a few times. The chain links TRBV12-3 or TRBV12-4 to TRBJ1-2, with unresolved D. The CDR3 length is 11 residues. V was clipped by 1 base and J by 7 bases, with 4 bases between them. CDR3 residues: CASSLVGGYTF. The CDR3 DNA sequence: TGTGCCAGCAGTTTAGTAGGTGGCTACACCTTC.

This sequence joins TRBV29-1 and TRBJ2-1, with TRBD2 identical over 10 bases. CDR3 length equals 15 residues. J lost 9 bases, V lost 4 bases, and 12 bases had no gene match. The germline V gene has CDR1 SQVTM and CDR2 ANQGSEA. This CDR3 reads CSVGFLAGVIGEQFF. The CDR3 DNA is TGCAGCGTTGGGTTTCTAGCGGGAGTTATCGGTGAGCAGTTCTTC.

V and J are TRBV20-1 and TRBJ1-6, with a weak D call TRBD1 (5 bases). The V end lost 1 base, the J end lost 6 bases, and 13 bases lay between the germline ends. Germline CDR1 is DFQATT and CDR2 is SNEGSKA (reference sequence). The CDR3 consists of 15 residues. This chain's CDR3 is CSARVRGRFNSPLHF. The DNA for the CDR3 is TGCAGTGCTAGAGTGAGGGGACGGTTTAATTCACCCCTCCACTTT.

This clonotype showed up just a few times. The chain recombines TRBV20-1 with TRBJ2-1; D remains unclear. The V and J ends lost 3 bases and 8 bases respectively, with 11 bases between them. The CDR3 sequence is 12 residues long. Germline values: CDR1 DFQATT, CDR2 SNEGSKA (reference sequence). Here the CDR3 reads CSASRSVHEQFF. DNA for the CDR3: TGCAGTGCTAGTAGGTCTGTCCATGAGCAGTTCTTC.

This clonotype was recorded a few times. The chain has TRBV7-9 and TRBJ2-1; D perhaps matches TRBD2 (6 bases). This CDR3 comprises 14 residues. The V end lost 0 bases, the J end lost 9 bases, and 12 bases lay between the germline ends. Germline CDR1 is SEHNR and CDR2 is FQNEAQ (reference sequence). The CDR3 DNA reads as TGTGCCAGCAGCTTAGCGGGCGGGACGGGTGAGCAGTTCTTC. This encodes CASSLAGGTGEQFF.

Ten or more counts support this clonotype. CDR3 nucleotide sequence: TGTGCCAGCAGCTTGCCAGGGAACACTGAAGCTTTCTTT. It specifies CASSLPGNTEAFF. The gene calls are TRBV7-9 and TRBJ1-1; D call uncertain. Germline-derived CDR1 and CDR2 are SEHNR and FQNEAQ (reference sequence). Deletions cut 3 bases from V and 1 base from J, with 6 bases between. There are 13 residues in the CDR3.